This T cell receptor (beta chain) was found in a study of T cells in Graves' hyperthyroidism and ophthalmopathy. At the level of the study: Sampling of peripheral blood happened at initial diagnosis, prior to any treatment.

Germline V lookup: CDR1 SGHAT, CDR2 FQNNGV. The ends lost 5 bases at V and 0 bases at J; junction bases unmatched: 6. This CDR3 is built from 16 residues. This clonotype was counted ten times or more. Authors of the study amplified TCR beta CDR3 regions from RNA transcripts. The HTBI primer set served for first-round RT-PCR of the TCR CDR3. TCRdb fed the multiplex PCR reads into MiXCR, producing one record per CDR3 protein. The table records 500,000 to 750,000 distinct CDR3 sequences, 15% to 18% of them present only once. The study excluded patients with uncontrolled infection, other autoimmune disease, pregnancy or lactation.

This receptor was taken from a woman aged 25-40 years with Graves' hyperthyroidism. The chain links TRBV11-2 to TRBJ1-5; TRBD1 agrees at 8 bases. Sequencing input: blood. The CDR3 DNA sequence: TGTGCCAGCAGCGCCTGGACAGGGAATAGCAATCAGCCCCAGCATTTT. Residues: CASSAWTGNSNQPQHF.